This T cell receptor (beta chain) was recovered during a study of blood T cells in healthy people across ages. A J-beta primer mix and a sample-barcoded 5' primer were used in a second PCR of about 6 to 12 cycles. TCRdb used MiXCR to reprocess the 5' RACE reads, holding one entry per CDR3 protein. The sample carries fewer than 900,000 distinct CDR3 sequences, roughly 47% recorded once. The TCR originated in a woman aged 55-75 years in good health. Material: blood.

In nucleotides, the CDR3 is TGTGCCAGCAGCTTAGGTCCAGATCGGGACACCGGGGAGCTGTTTTTT. Its translation is CASSLGPDRDTGELFF. The V call is TRBV7-6, the J call TRBJ2-2; no reliable D call. The CDR3 totals 16 residues. V lost 1 base and J lost 3, with 12 bases in between. Per the germline V gene, CDR1 is SGHVS and CDR2 is FNYEAQ. Looking up the rest from reference TRBV7-6 and TRBJ2-2 gives the full variable domain: GAGVSQSPRYKVTKRGQDVALRCDPISGHVSLYWYRQALGQGPEFLTYFNYEAQQDKSGLPNDRFSAERPEGSISTLTIQRTEQRDSAMYRCASSLGPDRDTGELFFGEGSRLTVL.